This T cell receptor (beta chain) comes out of a study of spatial heterogeneity in lung cancer (dated by TCRdb to the late 2010s). Regarding the research as a whole: Donors were some 78 patients with early-stage, untreated non-small cell lung cancer from the lung TRACERx cohort. Follow-up PBMC samples were sequenced whenever available, with a median time to follow-up of 2 to 3 years after resection. Beta-chain transcripts were consistently detected in greater numbers than alpha-chain transcripts, which likely reflected higher beta-chain transcript abundance. In the raw uncorrected reads, each unique combination of TCR and UMI appeared on average more than ten times. TCR alpha and beta repertoires were quantitatively compared across multiple tumor regions, matched nontumor lung and blood in non-small cell lung cancer. Nonsynonymous mutation counts, determined by whole-exome sequencing of tumor tissue, were related to features of the TCR repertoire. At surgery, roughly 220 tumor regions, 64 matched nontumor lung samples and more than 55 PBMC samples were TCR-sequenced for both alpha and beta chains. Points the paper makes about the study in general: Additional single-cell paired TCR alpha and beta sequencing was considered necessary to confirm, at a functional level, the hypothesis that regional TCRs recognize regional mutations. Ubiquitous expanded tumor TCRs were found in blood more often at tumor resection than at routine follow-up. Only 14 patients were included in comparisons of baseline and follow-up blood repertoires.

The germline V gene yields KGHSH for CDR1 and LQKENI for CDR2. Here V drops 3 bases and J drops 2 bases, and the junction holds 2 bases not matched to any gene. The CDR3 sequence holds 14 residues, the cysteine and phenylalanine included. The kept DNA is CDR3 alone, 42 bases in frame from the first base. To prepare the library, 5' RACE was applied. The instrument was a NextSeq 500. To allow correction of PCR and sequencing errors, the TCR library protocol tagged every TCR cDNA molecule with a unique molecular identifier. The paper's data handling went like this. TCR identification, UMI-based error correction and CDR3 extraction were all carried out with Decombinator tools. TCRs above a frequency of 2 per 1,000, corresponding to the top 1% of the tumor frequency distribution, were defined as expanded. Renyi diversity was calculated using the R vegan package after each repertoire was subsampled 100 times to 5,000 TCRs. CDR3 similarity networks were built from amino acid triplet string-kernel similarity, with CDR3s being connected when pairwise similarity was above 0.82. In-frame beta chains were kept once TCRdb had trimmed the public reads at Q25 with fastp and called clones with MiXCR. Each entry is one CDR3 protein sequence, shown with its most common DNA and genes. TCRdb, rather than the study authors, made the V and J calls. This sample holds some 120,000 distinct CDR3 sequences; 12% were observed only once. Approximately 17% of the sample is in the top ten clones.

Regarding this clonotype: Its specific antigen is unknown. The record has no base qualities; no much larger clone is one base away.

What this sample's time point label stands for: blood at routine non-recurrence follow-up after resection. For TCR sequencing, whole RNA was extracted from tumor and nontumor lung tissue, or from cryopreserved PBMC samples, and no cell sorting was done. A patient was chosen for TCR sequencing only when enough RNA was available from at least two tumor regions. Sequenced material: PBMCs, taken at follow-up. This sequence was found in a male donor with early-stage non-small cell lung cancer. The chain uses TRBV18 and TRBJ2-5; 8 of the junction bases match TRBD1. The nucleotide sequence is given as TGTGCCAGCTCACCGACAGGGGTTCAAGAGACCCAGTACTTC. It codes for CASSPTGVQETQYF.